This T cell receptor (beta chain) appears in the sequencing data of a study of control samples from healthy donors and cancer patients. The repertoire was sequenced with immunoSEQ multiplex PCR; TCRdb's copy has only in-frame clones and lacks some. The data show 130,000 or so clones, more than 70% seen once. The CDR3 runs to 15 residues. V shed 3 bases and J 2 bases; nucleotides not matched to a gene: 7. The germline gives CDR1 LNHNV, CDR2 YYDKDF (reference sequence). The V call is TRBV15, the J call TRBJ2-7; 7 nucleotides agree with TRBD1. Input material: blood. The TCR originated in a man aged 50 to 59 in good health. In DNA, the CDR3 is TGTGCCACCAGCAGTGCGCCCGGACAGGCCTACGAGCAGTACTTC. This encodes CATSSAPGQAYEQYF.